This T cell receptor beta chain emerged from a study of blood T cell repertoires in COVID-19. Background on the study: The samples span acute and convalescent COVID-19 from the United States, Italy and Spain.

Clones were read by immunoSEQ multiplex PCR, and TCRdb kept only the in-frame ones, dropping some. The repertoire holds 200,000 to 250,000 clones, about four fifths seen once, with less than 2% in the top ten. This TCR came from a man aged 55-75 years who had recovered from COVID-19. Specimen: PBMCs or T cells enriched from blood (not recorded which).

The CDR3 loop is CASSLEQNSYNEQFF. The CDR3 DNA reads as TGTGCCAGCAGCTTAGAGCAAAACTCCTACAATGAGCAGTTCTTC. This chain uses TRBV7-2 with TRBJ2-1; D uncertain. Per the germline V gene, CDR1 is SGHTA and CDR2 is FQGNSA. The CDR3 contains 15 residues. Trimming took 1 base from V and 0 from J, leaving 7 bases between them.